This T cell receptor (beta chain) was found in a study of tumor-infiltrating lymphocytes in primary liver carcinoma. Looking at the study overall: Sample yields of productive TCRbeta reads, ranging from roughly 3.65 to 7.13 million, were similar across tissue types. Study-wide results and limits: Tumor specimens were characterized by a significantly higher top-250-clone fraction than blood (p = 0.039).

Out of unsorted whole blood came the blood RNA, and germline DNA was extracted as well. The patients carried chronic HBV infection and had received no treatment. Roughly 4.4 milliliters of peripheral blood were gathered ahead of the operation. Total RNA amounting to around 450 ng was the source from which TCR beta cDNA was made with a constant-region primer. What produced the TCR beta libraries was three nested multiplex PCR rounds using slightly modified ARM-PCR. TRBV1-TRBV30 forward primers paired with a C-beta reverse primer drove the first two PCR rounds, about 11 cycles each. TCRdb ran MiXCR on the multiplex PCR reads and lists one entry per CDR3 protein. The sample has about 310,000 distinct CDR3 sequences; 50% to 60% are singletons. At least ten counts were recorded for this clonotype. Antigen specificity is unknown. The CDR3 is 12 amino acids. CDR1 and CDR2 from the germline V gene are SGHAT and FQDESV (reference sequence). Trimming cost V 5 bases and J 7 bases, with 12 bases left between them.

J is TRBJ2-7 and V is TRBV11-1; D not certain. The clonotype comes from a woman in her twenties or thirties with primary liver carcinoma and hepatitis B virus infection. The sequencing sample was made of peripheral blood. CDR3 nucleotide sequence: TGTGCCAGCAGCCTTCTAAACTCTGAGCAGTACTTC. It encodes CASSLLNSEQYF.